The rows below give T cell receptor beta chains drawn from one sample of a study of T cells in localized non-small cell lung cancer. TCRdb's copy holds only in-frame clones and misses some; the assay was immunoSEQ multiplex PCR. Of 55,000 to 75,000 clones detected, 80% to 95% appear once; the ten largest clones hold 15% to 20%. The specimen comprised peripheral blood, sampled before any cancer treatment. Receptors were obtained from a man aged 40 to 69 with stage I lung adenocarcinoma. The CDR3 runs from the conserved cysteine through the conserved F or W. The D gene is left open where the match is weak.

TRBD2,TRBJ2-2,TRBV28,CASSLWGGPGELFF,TGTGCCAGCAGTCTATGGGGGGGTCCCGGGGAGCTGTTTTTT
NA,TRBJ1-1,TRBV5-1,CASSPIYKDTEAFF,TGCGCCAGCAGCCCAATCTATAAGGACACTGAAGCTTTCTTT
TRBD1,TRBJ1-4,TRBV2,CASEGIPGQGAKTTNEKLFF,TGTGCCAGCGAGGGAATTCCGGGACAGGGGGCGAAGACAACTAATGAAAAACTGTTTTTT
NA,TRBJ2-5,TRBV10-3,CAINGGPQETQYF,TGTGCCATCAACGGCGGGCCTCAAGAGACCCAGTACTTC
NA,TRBJ1-1,TRBV19,CATGNRFTEAFF,TGTGCCACCGGGAACAGGTTCACTGAAGCTTTCTTT
NA,TRBJ2-7,TRBV29-1,CSVDREGTHEQYF,TGCAGCGTTGACCGTGAGGGGACCCACGAGCAGTACTTC
TRBD2,TRBJ2-7,TRBV19,CASSIPGRASEQYF,TGTGCCAGTAGTATTCCCGGGAGGGCCTCCGAGCAGTACTTC
NA,TRBJ1-4,TRBV9,CASSLLQPGDEKLFF,TGTGCCAGCAGCCTATTACAGCCTGGGGATGAAAAACTGTTTTTT
NA,TRBJ1-5,TRBV30,CAWSPRGGRQPQHF,TGTGCCTGGAGTCCCCGGGGGGGTCGGCAACCCCAGCATTTT
TRBD2,TRBJ2-7,TRBV5-1,CASRKPGLAGYEQYF,TGCGCCAGCAGGAAACCGGGACTAGCGGGCTACGAGCAGTACTTC